What follows are 27 T cell receptor beta chains derived from one specimen sequenced in a study of T cell repertoires in aging, cancer and after chemotherapy. Amplification of TCR beta used genomic DNA extracted from peripheral blood. A mixed TRB-A/B primer pool amplified rearranged TRB by multiplex touch-down PCR. TCRdb ran MiXCR on the multiplex PCR reads and lists one entry per CDR3 protein. The table shows fewer than 4,500 distinct CDR3 sequences, with roughly 28% occurring only once. Sequencing was carried out using blood. These receptors all come from a human donor in good health.

The J gene is TRBJ2-1, the V gene TRBV12-3 or TRBV12-4; 12 bases fit TRBD2. V lost 6 bases and J lost 7; bases outside the gene matches: 16. CDR3 length equals 18 residues. The CDR3 DNA reads TGTGCCAGCAGACCGACTAGCGGGAGAGACCCCACCCCGAATGAGCAGTTCTTC. Residues: CASRPTSGRDPTPNEQFF.

With regard to this clonotype: This may stem from a read error, because a much larger clone lies one nucleotide away. The rearrangement uses TRBV6-1 and TRBJ1-3; no clear D gene. This CDR3 is 13 amino acids long. V was cut by 7 bases and J by 4 bases, with 11 bases left in between. CDR1 and CDR2 (germline): MNHNS, SASEGT. The CDR3 DNA reads as TGTGCCAGCAATCAGGTGGAGGGAAACACCATATATTTT. As protein: CASNQVEGNTIYF.

In its sample, this clonotype is medium-sized. The gene calls are TRBV7-6 and TRBJ1-2, with 9 positions matching TRBD1. This CDR3 comprises 14 residues. V shed 0 bases, J shed 6 bases, and the junction held 2 bases outside the gene matches. Germline CDR1 is SGHVS and CDR2 is FNYEAQ. CDR3 bases: TGTGCCAGCAGCTTAGCCCGACAGGGGGATGGCTACACCTTC. It encodes CASSLARQGDGYTF. The whole variable domain, filled in from reference TRBV7-6 and TRBJ1-2, reads GAGVSQSPRYKVTKRGQDVALRCDPISGHVSLYWYRQALGQGPEFLTYFNYEAQQDKSGLPNDRFSAERPEGSISTLTIQRTEQRDSAMYRCASSLARQGDGYTFGSGTRLTVV.

About this clonotype: The junction departs from germline at one end; a sequencing error may be responsible. The chain couples TRBV11-2 to TRBJ2-3, with D tentatively TRBD2 (5 bases). Germline V gene sequence: CDR1 SGHAT, CDR2 FQNNGV. This CDR3 has 14 amino acids. The CDR3 nucleotides read TGTGTCAGCAGCTTCGCGGGCCCCACAGATACGCAGTATTTT. Its protein is CVSSFAGPTDTQYF.

This clonotype is labeled medium-sized. This chain links TRBV19 with TRBJ2-3, with D perhaps TRBD1 or TRBD2 (5 bases each). The CDR3 has 16 residues. CDR1 is LNHDA and CDR2 is SQIVND in the germline V gene (reference sequence). Trimming cost V 1 base and J 4 bases, with 15 bases left between them. CDR3 DNA: TGTGCCAGTAGTATAGCCGTTTGGGGGAGCGCAGATACGCAGTATTTT. As protein: CASSIAVWGSADTQYF.

A single count supports this clonotype. V is TRBV20-1 and J is TRBJ2-7; the match to TRBD2 covers 7 bases. The CDR3 is made up of 13 amino acids. CDR1 and CDR2 (germline): DFQATT, SNEGSKA (reference sequence). The V segment lost 0 bases and the J segment 7 bases; nucleotides outside the gene matches: 6. The CDR3 spells CSAREGGTGEQYF. The CDR3 nucleotides read TGCAGTGCTAGAGAGGGAGGGACGGGGGAGCAGTACTTC.

This clonotype has just a few counts. The chain is built from TRBV7-9 and TRBJ2-1; the match to TRBD2 covers 11 bases. The CDR3 loop spans 15 amino acids. With 6 bases clipped from V and 7 bases from J, the junction kept 8 bases outside the gene matches. Germline lookup yields CDR1 SEHNR and CDR2 FQNEAQ (reference sequence). Written as DNA, the CDR3 is TGTGCCAGCAGGGTCGGGACTAGCGGAGGGAATGAGCAGTTCTTC. Encoded protein: CASRVGTSGGNEQFF.

This chain connects TRBV18 to TRBJ1-5, with 9 nucleotides matching TRBD1. Germline CDR1 is KGHSH and CDR2 is LQKENI. V lost 2 bases to trimming and J lost 7 bases; unmatched junction nucleotides: 15. This CDR3 is built from 18 residues. The CDR3 DNA reads as TGTGCCAGCTCACCAAATACCGGGACAGGGCTCTATTTGCAGCCCCAGCATTTT. Translated, it gives CASSPNTGTGLYLQPQHF.

In its sample, this clonotype was seen a few times. The chain employs TRBV13 and TRBJ1-5; TRBD1 aligns across 11 bases. This CDR3 comprises 16 residues. Per germline, CDR1 PRHDT and CDR2 FYEKMQ (reference sequence). V lost 0 bases and J lost 6; bases outside the gene matches: 4. For the CDR3, the DNA is TGTGCCAGCAGCTTAGGAGGACAGGGGGCAGGTCAGCCCCAGCATTTT. It codes for CASSLGGQGAGQPQHF.

This chain joins TRBV6-2 or TRBV6-3 and TRBJ1-1; the D is unclear. CDR3 size: 13 residues. The V and J ends lost 0 bases and 7 bases respectively, with 9 bases between them. Germline CDR1 MNHEY, CDR2 SVGEGT. The CDR3 coding sequence is TGTGCCAGCAGTTACTCAGTAGCTGGTGAAGCTTTCTTT. This encodes CASSYSVAGEAFF.

V is TRBV6-6 and J is TRBJ2-7; 10 positions match TRBD1. Germline lookup yields CDR1 MNHNY and CDR2 SVGAGI (reference sequence). The V gene end was trimmed by 11 bases and the J gene end by 7 bases; junction bases not matched to a gene: 14. This CDR3 has 14 residues. CDR3 amino acids: CAGSGGQGPWEQYF. CDR3 sequence (DNA): TGTGCCGGGTCAGGGGGACAGGGGCCGTGGGAGCAGTACTTC.

There are a few counts of this clonotype. The rearrangement links TRBV7-9 to TRBJ1-1, with D perhaps TRBD1 (5 bases). Germline values: CDR1 SEHNR, CDR2 FQNEAQ (reference sequence). CDR3 size: 14 residues. V lost 4 bases to trimming and J lost 5 bases, with 14 bases between them. The CDR3 protein is CASSSLGGLTEAFF. CDR3 DNA sequence: TGTGCCAGCAGCTCCCTGGGGGGGTTGACTGAAGCTTTCTTT.

By sample share, this clonotype is medium-sized. The V call is TRBV19, the J call TRBJ2-2; the D is unclear. Germline CDR1 is LNHDA and CDR2 is SQIVND (reference sequence). This CDR3 region has 14 residues. Trimming removed 4 bases from V and 1 base from J, with 7 bases in between. This CDR3 is CASSTHLNTGELFF. For the CDR3, the DNA is TGTGCCAGTAGTACCCACTTGAACACCGGGGAGCTGTTTTTT.

The chain carries TRBV12-3 or TRBV12-4 and TRBJ1-5, with a tentative D call TRBD1 (5 bases). Between the trimmed V and J ends, which lost 6 bases and 10 bases, there was a span of 19 bases. There are 14 residues in the CDR3. The CDR3 DNA is TGTGCCAGCAGGTGGGACGGGCCTTCGTCCCCCCAGCATTTT. Translation gives CASRWDGPSSPQHF.

This clonotype rates as medium-sized. CDR3 sequence reads: CASRSGSSPLHF. The CDR3 nucleotides read TGTGCCAGCAGATCTGGGAGTTCACCCCTCCACTTT. The chain uses TRBV5-4 and TRBJ1-6; unclear D gene. The length of the CDR3 is 12 residues. Trimming left V 5 bases short and J 9 bases short, with 9 bases between. CDR1 SGHNT and CDR2 YYREEE come from the germline V gene (reference sequence).

Details on this clonotype: Relative to the germline gene, one junction end is altered; a read error may explain this. The chain joins TRBV7-2 to TRBJ2-1; D might be TRBD2 (5 bases). CDR1 is SGHTA and CDR2 is FQGNSA in the germline V gene. CDR3 size: 14 residues. The CDR3 protein is CARSYRTGGNEQFF. CDR3 in DNA: TGTGCCAGGAGCTACCGAACGGGCGGGAATGAGCAGTTCTTC.

This clonotype was observed a few times. V usage is TRBV6-5 and J usage is TRBJ2-1, with D possibly being TRBD1 (6 bases). The V gene lost 5 bases and the J gene lost 3 bases, with 14 bases spanning the gap. Germline V gives CDR1 MNHEY, CDR2 SVGAGI. The CDR3 has 15 residues. The CDR3 spells CASSASGVLYNEQFF. CDR3 sequence (DNA): TGTGCCAGCAGTGCCTCAGGGGTACTCTACAATGAGCAGTTCTTC.

Relative to its sample, this clonotype is medium-sized (0.01 to 0.1%). The V gene is TRBV19, the J gene TRBJ1-1; tentatively, D is TRBD1 (6 bases). In germline, CDR1 is LNHDA, CDR2 SQIVND (reference sequence). Trimming left V 6 bases short and J 5 bases short, with 19 bases between. This CDR3 spans 15 amino acids. CDR3 DNA: TGTGCCAGTAGGGACAGCTGGGGAGTAGGGACTGAAGCTTTCTTT. As protein: CASRDSWGVGTEAFF.

The V gene is TRBV6-5, the J gene TRBJ1-1; D unresolved. This CDR3 is 16 amino acids long. The germline V gene encodes CDR1 MNHEY and CDR2 SVGAGI. Trimming removed 3 bases from V and 0 bases from J, with 14 bases in between. The chain's CDR3 is CASSYVQSLMNTEAFF. CDR3 nucleotides: TGTGCCAGCAGTTATGTACAGTCTCTCATGAACACTGAAGCTTTCTTT.

In this sample, this clonotype is medium-sized. The rearrangement uses TRBV6-1 and TRBJ2-1; 12 bases are shared with TRBD2. Trimming removed 9 bases from V and 6 bases from J; junction bases left unmatched: 6. Germline V CDR1 and CDR2: MNHNS, SASEGT. The CDR3 contains 14 residues. CDR3 region: CASSLAGGTNEQFF. The CDR3 DNA reads as TGTGCCAGTTCTCTAGCGGGAGGGACCAATGAGCAGTTCTTC.

In its sample, this clonotype is medium-sized. V is TRBV27 and J is TRBJ2-1; D may correspond to TRBD1 or TRBD2 (5 bases each). The germline CDR1 and CDR2 sequences are MNHEY and SMNVEV (reference sequence). The CDR3 length is 15 residues. Trimming removed 5 bases at V and 6 bases at J, with 17 bases between. In nucleotides, the CDR3 is TGTGCCAGCAGTCCCCCCGGGGACGTTCGCAATGAGCAGTTCTTC. Translating it yields CASSPPGDVRNEQFF.

The CDR3 loop reads CASSLAGSTTIYF. For the CDR3, the DNA is TGTGCCAGCAGTTTGGCGGGGAGTACCACCATATATTTT. The J gene is TRBJ1-3, the V gene TRBV12-3 or TRBV12-4; D not certain. V was shortened by 3 bases and J by 9 bases, with 12 bases between the two germline ends. This CDR3 has 13 amino acids.

In this sample, this clonotype turned up a few times. This rearrangement joins TRBV5-1 to TRBJ2-1; 10 bases agree with TRBD1. The J segment lost 2 bases and the V segment lost 4 bases, leaving 15 bases of the junction unmatched. The germline V gene encodes CDR1 SGHRS and CDR2 YFSETQ. The length of the CDR3 is 19 residues. CDR3 nucleotide sequence: TGCGCCAGCAGCCCCTCGACAGGGGGCCAACCCGGGCCCTACAATGAGCAGTTCTTC. Amino acid sequence: CASSPSTGGQPGPYNEQFF.

Sample share makes this clonotype medium-sized (0.01 to 0.1%). The rearrangement uses TRBV6-2 or TRBV6-3 and TRBJ2-7, with D possibly TRBD1 on 6 matching bases. Germline V gene sequence: CDR1 MNHEY, CDR2 SVGEGT. The CDR3 sequence is 14 residues long. The germline V and J ends were trimmed by 5 bases and 2 bases, with 13 bases remaining between them. CDR3 DNA: TGTGCCAGCAGTCAAACCCGGACAGCCTACGAGCAGTACTTC. Amino acid sequence: CASSQTRTAYEQYF.

This rearrangement joins TRBV24-1 to TRBJ1-2; TRBD1 matches at 12 bases. From germline, CDR1 is KGHDR and CDR2 SFDVKD. Unmatched junction bases numbered 4, after V lost 2 bases and J lost 7 bases. The CDR3 has 15 amino acids. The CDR3 spells CATSDCPGQGAGYTF. The CDR3 coding sequence is TGTGCCACCAGTGATTGCCCGGGACAGGGGGCTGGCTACACCTTC.

This clonotype has more than one count but fewer than ten. V usage is TRBV5-4 and J usage is TRBJ2-7, with D possibly matching TRBD2 (6 bases). The germline V and J ends were trimmed by 7 bases and 2 bases, with 16 bases remaining between them. The CDR3 is 14 residues long. Germline CDR1 SGHNT, CDR2 YYREEE (reference sequence). The CDR3: CASHGGPSTYEQYF. The CDR3 DNA follows: TGTGCCAGCCATGGAGGGCCCAGTACCTACGAGCAGTACTTC.

Details on this clonotype: A junction boundary mismatches the germline segment, possibly from a read error. This chain uses TRBV10-3 with TRBJ1-5; D is perhaps TRBD1 (6 bases). This CDR3 comprises 14 residues. In germline, CDR1 is ENHRY, CDR2 SYGVKD. The CDR3 loop is CASSDYRVGQHQHF. CDR3 bases: TGTGCCAGCAGTGATTACAGGGTCGGACAGCACCAGCATTTT.